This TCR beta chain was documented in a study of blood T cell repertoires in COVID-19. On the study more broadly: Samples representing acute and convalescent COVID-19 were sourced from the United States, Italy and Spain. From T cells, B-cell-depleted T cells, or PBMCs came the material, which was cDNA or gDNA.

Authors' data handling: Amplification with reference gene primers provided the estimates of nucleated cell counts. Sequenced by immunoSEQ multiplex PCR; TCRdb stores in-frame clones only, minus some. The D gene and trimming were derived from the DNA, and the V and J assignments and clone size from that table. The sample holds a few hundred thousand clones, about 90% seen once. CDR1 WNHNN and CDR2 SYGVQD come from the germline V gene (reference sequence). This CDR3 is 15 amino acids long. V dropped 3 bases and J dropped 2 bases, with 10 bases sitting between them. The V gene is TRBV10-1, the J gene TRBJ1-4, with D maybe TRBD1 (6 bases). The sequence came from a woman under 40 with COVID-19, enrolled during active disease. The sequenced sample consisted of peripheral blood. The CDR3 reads CASSDGQTTNEKLFF. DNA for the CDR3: TGCGCCAGCAGTGACGGACAGACCACTAATGAAAAACTGTTTTTT.